This T cell receptor beta chain was captured by sequencing in a study of blood T cell repertoires in COVID-19. Looking at the study overall: Acute and convalescent COVID-19 specimens originated in the United States, Italy and Spain. PBMCs, B-cell-depleted T cells, or T cells were the source of the cDNA or gDNA that made up the material.

CDR1 and CDR2 from the germline V gene are SNHLY and FYNNEI. The CDR3 has 15 residues. Trimming removed 8 bases from V and 4 bases from J, with 18 bases in between. The sample holds a few counts of this clone. Assay used: immunoSEQ multiplex PCR; TCRdb lists only in-frame clones, some missing. The sample yields 650,000 to 800,000 clones, approximately 90% seen once. V usage is TRBV2 and J usage is TRBJ1-3; no reliable D call. The source of this sequence is a woman between 18 and 29 years old with acute or convalescent COVID-19. The sample consisted of peripheral blood. CDR3 nucleotide sequence: TGTGCCAGCCGCCGGCCTCAGGAGGCGGGAAACACCATATATTTT. Amino acids: CASRRPQEAGNTIYF.